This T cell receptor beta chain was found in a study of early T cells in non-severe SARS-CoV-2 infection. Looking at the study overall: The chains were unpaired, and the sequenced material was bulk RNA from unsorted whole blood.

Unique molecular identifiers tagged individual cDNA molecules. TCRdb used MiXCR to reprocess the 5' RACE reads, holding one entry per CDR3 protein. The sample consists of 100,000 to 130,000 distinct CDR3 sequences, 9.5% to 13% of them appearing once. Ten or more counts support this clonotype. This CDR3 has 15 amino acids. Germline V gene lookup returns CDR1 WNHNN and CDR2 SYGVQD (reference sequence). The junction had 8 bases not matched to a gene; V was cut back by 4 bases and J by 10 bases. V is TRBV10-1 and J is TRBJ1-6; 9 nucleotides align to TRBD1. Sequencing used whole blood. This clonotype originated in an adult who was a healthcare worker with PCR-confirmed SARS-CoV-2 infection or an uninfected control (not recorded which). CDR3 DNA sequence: TGCGCCAGCAGTGCCGGGACAGGGACGAAATCACCCCTCCACTTT. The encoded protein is CASSAGTGTKSPLHF.